This T cell receptor beta chain was documented in a study of follicular helper T cells after annual influenza vaccination. The repertoire was sequenced with immunoSEQ multiplex PCR; TCRdb's copy has only in-frame clones and lacks some. The data hold some 7,000 clones, with almost 85% observed a single time. Looked up from germline, CDR1 is LNHDA and CDR2 is SQIVND (reference sequence). Trimming removed 3 bases at V and 3 bases at J, with 18 bases between. The CDR3 spans 17 residues. The time point is: 2015-2016 season, 7 days after influenza vaccination. The TCR sequence derives from an adult who received the influenza vaccine. The V and J genes are TRBV19 and TRBJ1-5; weak D call: TRBD1 (6 bases). The specimen comprised CXCR5- memory CD4+ T cells sorted from blood, sampled 7 days after influenza vaccination. The CDR3 sequence: CASSIPPGGANNQPQHF. CDR3 DNA: TGTGCCAGTAGTATCCCTCCCGGGGGGGCCAACAATCAGCCCCAGCATTTT. The variable domain in full, with the rest retrieved from reference TRBV19 and TRBJ1-5, is DGGITQSPKYLFRKEGQNVTLSCEQNLNHDAMYWYRQDPGQGLRLIYYSQIVNDFQKGDIAEGYSVSREKKESFPLTVTSAQKNPTAFYLCASSIPPGGANNQPQHFGDGTRLSIL.